The 20 T cell receptor beta chains below all came from one sample that was sequenced in a study of identical twins listed by TCRdb under 2016. Libraries were prepared through 5' RACE. Sequencing took place on an Illumina HiSeq 2000. The raw public data were reprocessed by TCRdb itself: fastp quality trimming at Q25, MiXCR clonotype calling, in-frame beta chains only. Rows are combined by CDR3 protein, so each entry shows the most common genes and DNA. This sample comprises approximately 220,000 distinct CDR3 sequences, 9.4% of them detected only once. Of the sample, over 4.5% is held by the ten largest clones. The specimen was memory (CD45RO+) T cells sorted from blood. This specimen's cell subset or site label, interpreted: CD45RO+ enriched T cells. Receptor source: a woman aged 18-29 years in good health.

This clonotype has only a few counts. The V gene is TRBV10-3, the J gene TRBJ2-3; 13 nucleotides align to TRBD2. The CDR3 has 15 amino acids. Germline loops: CDR1 ENHRY, CDR2 SYGVKD. Germline trimming cut 6 bases from V and 4 bases from J; bases unmatched to any gene: 4. The CDR3 reads CAISGLAGESDTQYF. The CDR3 nucleotides are TGTGCCATCAGCGGACTAGCGGGAGAGTCAGATACGCAGTATTTT.

This chain joins TRBV12-3 or TRBV12-4 and TRBJ2-4; D perhaps matches TRBD2 (6 bases). V dropped 3 bases and J dropped 0 bases, with 12 bases sitting between them. The CDR3 runs to 16 residues. The CDR3, as DNA: TGTGCCAGCAGTTTGCAGGGACTCCTAGCCAAAAACATTCAGTACTTC. Encoded protein: CASSLQGLLAKNIQYF.

This clonotype was detected a few times. V gene TRBV20-1 combines with J gene TRBJ1-5, with D perhaps matching TRBD1 (5 bases). CDR1 is DFQATT, CDR2 SNEGSKA, per germline (reference sequence). V gave up 5 bases and J gave up 0 bases, with 11 bases separating them. The CDR3 runs to 14 residues. CDR3 DNA sequence: TGCAGTGCTTCGGGACCCCGTAGCAATCAGCCCCAGCATTTT. Protein: CSASGPRSNQPQHF.

The V call is TRBV7-2, the J call TRBJ2-1; D perhaps matches TRBD2 (5 bases). V lost 5 bases, J lost 0 bases, and 14 bases lay in between. Germline V gene data show CDR1 as SGHTA and CDR2 as FQGNSA. There are 16 residues in the CDR3. CDR3 nucleotides: TGTGCCAGCAGCGTAAGAGCGGACCCCTCCTACAATGAGCAGTTCTTC. This codes for CASSVRADPSYNEQFF.

This chain uses TRBV9 with TRBJ2-7; 7 bases map to TRBD1. Trimming removed 0 bases from V and 10 bases from J; junction bases left unmatched: 13. Germline V gives CDR1 SGDLS, CDR2 YYNGEE. The CDR3 length is 15 residues. CDR3 protein: CASSVEAGGLNGQYF. DNA of the CDR3: TGTGCCAGCAGCGTAGAGGCAGGGGGTTTGAACGGACAGTACTTC.

This clonotype was found many times. The gene calls are TRBV7-9 and TRBJ2-1; D call uncertain. This CDR3 contains 11 residues. Germline V gene sequence: CDR1 SEHNR, CDR2 FQNEAQ (reference sequence). Trimming took 1 base from V and 7 from J, leaving 2 bases between them. For the CDR3, the DNA is TGTGCCAGCAGCTTAGAAAATGAGCAGTTCTTC. Translation: CASSLENEQFF.

This clonotype turned up a few times. The chain joins TRBV7-2 to TRBJ2-5; 9 nucleotides agree with TRBD1. The CDR3 covers 15 residues. V shed 5 bases and J 3 bases; nucleotides not matched to a gene: 7. Germline V gene lookup returns CDR1 SGHTA and CDR2 FQGNSA. CDR3 residues: CASSRGTGWEETQYF. In DNA, the CDR3 is TGTGCCAGCAGCCGAGGGACAGGGTGGGAAGAGACCCAGTACTTC.

This clonotype showed up many times. The V gene is TRBV10-2, the J gene TRBJ1-5; D is ambiguous. This CDR3 is built from 13 residues. Trimming took off 3 bases at V and 0 bases at J, with 3 bases between the two ends. Germline values: CDR1 WSHSY, CDR2 SAAADI. The CDR3 sequence: CASSEYSNQPQHF. CDR3 bases: TGCGCCAGCAGTGAATATAGCAATCAGCCCCAGCATTTT.

This clonotype was counted ten times or more. The rearrangement joins TRBV11-2 to TRBJ2-7; D might be TRBD1 or TRBD2, each matching 5 bases. Germline V gene data show CDR1 as SGHAT and CDR2 as FQNNGV. The CDR3 totals 15 residues. Trimming stripped 0 bases from V and 6 bases from J, with 15 bases between. The CDR3 sequence is CASSLDGTSPGEQYF. The DNA of the CDR3 is TGTGCCAGCAGCTTAGACGGGACCTCTCCGGGCGAGCAGTACTTC. Filled out from reference TRBV11-2 and TRBJ2-7, the complete variable domain reads EAGVAQSPRYKIIEKRQSVAFWCNPISGHATLYWYQQILGQGPKLLIQFQNNGVVDDSQLPKDRFSAERLKGVDSTLKIQPAKLEDSAVYLCASSLDGTSPGEQYFGPGTRLTVT.

This clonotype was counted a few times. This rearrangement joins TRBV18 to TRBJ2-1; 7 positions match TRBD2. J was trimmed by 6 bases and V by 5 bases; bases with no gene match: 10. The CDR3 spans 15 residues. Germline V gene data show CDR1 as KGHSH and CDR2 as LQKENI. The CDR3 loop is CASSYLADGLNEQFF. In nucleotides, the CDR3 is TGTGCCAGCTCATACCTAGCGGACGGCCTCAATGAGCAGTTCTTC.

This clonotype has a handful of counts. The chain uses TRBV6-1 and TRBJ2-7, with D perhaps TRBD1 (5 bases). This CDR3 has 13 amino acids. The ends were cut back, 5 bases at V and 1 base at J, with 9 bases in the middle. From germline, CDR1 is MNHNS and CDR2 SASEGT. The CDR3 nucleotides are TGTGCCAGCAGTACGACAGTTTCCTACGAGCAGTACTTC. Translation gives CASSTTVSYEQYF.

This clonotype was seen more than once but under ten times. This sequence joins TRBV15 and TRBJ1-6; D uncertain. Per germline, CDR1 LNHNV and CDR2 YYDKDF (reference sequence). V was clipped by 5 bases and J by 8 bases, with 16 bases between them. This CDR3 is built from 15 residues. The DNA for the CDR3 is TGTGCCACCAGCGACGAGGAGAGGGTTGATTCACCCCTCCACTTT. Translated: CATSDEERVDSPLHF.

The chain joins TRBV7-9 to TRBJ2-2; TRBD2 might be the D (5 bases). Germline V gene sequence: CDR1 SEHNR, CDR2 FQNEAQ (reference sequence). The V gene lost 5 bases and the J gene lost 1 base, with 11 bases spanning the gap. The CDR3 is 15 residues long. CDR3 sequence reads: CASSRLAQNTGELFF. The CDR3 DNA reads as TGTGCCAGCAGCCGTCTAGCTCAGAACACCGGGGAGCTGTTTTTT.

J is TRBJ1-5 and V is TRBV28, with 7 bases lining up with TRBD1. V trimming: 6 bases; J trimming: 5 bases; junction bases outside the gene matches: 4. The CDR3 sequence is 13 residues long. Germline V CDR1 and CDR2: MDHEN, SYDVKM. This chain's CDR3 is CASRLTGYQPQHF. The DNA for the CDR3 is TGTGCCAGCAGACTGACAGGGTATCAGCCCCAGCATTTT.

Ten or more counts support this clonotype. The V and J genes are TRBV7-2 and TRBJ1-2, with 7 nucleotides matching TRBD1. Unmatched junction bases numbered 6, after V lost 7 bases and J lost 4 bases. Germline values: CDR1 SGHTA, CDR2 FQGNSA. This CDR3 is 13 amino acids long. In DNA, the CDR3 is TGTGCCAGCAAGGGGGCTAACCTCTATGGCTACACCTTC. It translates to CASKGANLYGYTF. Full variable domain (missing parts from reference TRBV7-2 and TRBJ1-2): GAGVSQSPSNKVTEKGKDVELRCDPISGHTALYWYRQSLGQGLEFLIYFQGNSAPDKSGLPSDRFSAERTGGSVSTLTIQRTQQEDSAVYLCASKGANLYGYTFGSGTRLTVV.

This clonotype appeared many times. The J gene is TRBJ2-1, the V gene TRBV9; a possible D gene is TRBD2 (5 bases). The CDR3 is 14 residues long. Deletions cut 0 bases from V and 5 bases from J, with 9 bases between. Germline V gene sequence: CDR1 SGDLS, CDR2 YYNGEE. The CDR3 region is CASSVGGRDNEQFF. In DNA form, the CDR3 reads TGTGCCAGCAGCGTAGGAGGGCGCGACAATGAGCAGTTCTTC. Based on the CDR3 plus reference TRBV9 and TRBJ2-1, the full variable domain is DSGVTQTPKHLITATGQRVTLRCSPRSGDLSVYWYQQSLDQGLQFLIQYYNGEERAKGNILERFSAQQFPDLHSELNLSSLELGDSALYFCASSVGGRDNEQFFGPGTRLTVL.

This clonotype was counted between two and nine times. The chain joins TRBV5-1 to TRBJ1-6; D uncertain. The CDR3 length is 13 residues. V was shortened by 6 bases and J by 8 bases, with 12 bases between the two germline ends. In germline, CDR1 is SGHRS, CDR2 YFSETQ. The DNA for the CDR3 is TGCGCCAGCACCGGCGACTTCGATTCACCCCTCCACTTT. Encoded protein: CASTGDFDSPLHF.

This clonotype turned up a few times. The gene calls are TRBV7-8 and TRBJ2-2, with 10 bases lining up with TRBD2. CDR1 is SGHVS, CDR2 FQNEAQ, per germline. The CDR3 has 16 amino acids. Trimming at V came to 1 base and at J to 6 bases, leaving 5 bases not matched to a gene. CDR3: CASSLVLLAGAGELFF. The CDR3 nucleotides read TGTGCCAGCAGCTTAGTCCTCCTAGCGGGGGCCGGGGAGCTGTTTTTT.

This clonotype was found a few times. J is TRBJ1-2 and V is TRBV2, with a weak D call TRBD1 (5 bases). The CDR3 is 13 residues long. V lost 7 bases and J lost 4, with 13 bases in between. Germline CDR1 is SNHLY and CDR2 is FYNNEI. The CDR3: CASNQGVSYGYTF. Written as DNA, the CDR3 is TGTGCCAGCAACCAGGGAGTAAGCTATGGCTACACCTTC.

This clonotype has at least ten counts. The chain couples TRBV5-1 to TRBJ1-4; weak D call: TRBD1 (5 bases). Germline V gene data show CDR1 as SGHRS and CDR2 as YFSETQ. V lost 4 bases to trimming and J lost 6 bases, with 13 bases between them. The CDR3 loop spans 14 amino acids. CDR3 sequence reads: CASSARAVDEKLFF. In DNA, the CDR3 is TGCGCCAGCAGCGCCAGGGCGGTGGATGAAAAACTGTTTTTT.